This T cell receptor beta chain was identified during a study of T cells after yellow fever vaccination. At the level of the study: Where fractions had low cell numbers, libraries were prepared from them with the SMART-Seq v4 Ultra Low Input RNA kit. General observations from the study: Shared CD4/CD8 clonotypes were a small share, likely from convergent recombination. In FACS-sorted repertoires, abundant clonotypes from the bulk population could appear as contaminants.

As to this clonotype: Its antigen is currently unknown.

Generation of TCR cDNA used 5'RACE template switching (which added a universal primer site and UMIs). TCRdb redid the calling of the 5' RACE reads with MiXCR, one entry per CDR3 protein. The sample shows 300,000 or so distinct CDR3 sequences, around 7% of them seen only once. V shed 0 bases, J shed 4 bases, and the junction held 3 bases outside the gene matches. Germline values: CDR1 SGHRS, CDR2 YFSETQ. The CDR3 covers 14 residues. This TCR came from a man in his late teens or twenties who received the YFV17D yellow fever vaccine. Here the sequenced sample was PBMCs, taken roughly 46 days after the first yellow fever vaccination. V is TRBV5-1 and J is TRBJ2-5; 7 bases line up with TRBD2. CDR3: CASSLEERGETQYF. DNA for the CDR3: TGCGCCAGCAGCTTGGAAGAGCGGGGAGAGACCCAGTACTTC.